These 31 T cell receptor beta chains share one sample of origin, sequenced in a study of blood T cell repertoires in COVID-19. Sequencing was performed with immunoSEQ multiplex PCR; in TCRdb, only in-frame clones are kept and a portion is missing. This sample yields roughly 340,000 clones, of which roughly nine tenths are seen a single time; 0.95% to 1.1% belongs to the top ten. Sequenced: PBMCs or T cells enriched from blood (not recorded which). The receptors stem from a man in his late teens or twenties who had recovered from COVID-19.

The chain uses TRBV27 and TRBJ1-2; possible D gene TRBD1, 5 bases. Trimming removed 6 bases from V and 2 bases from J, with 10 bases in between. Germline V CDR1 and CDR2: MNHEY, SMNVEV (reference sequence). The CDR3 spans 13 residues. Here the CDR3 DNA reads TGTGCCAGCAGCCTTACAGGCAACTATGGCTACACCTTC. It yields the protein CASSLTGNYGYTF.

The CDR3 coding sequence is TGTGCCAGTAGTAGGACAGCACCAAACTATGGCTACACCTTC. This translates into CASSRTAPNYGYTF. The chain links TRBV19 to TRBJ1-2; D is perhaps TRBD1 (6 bases). Trimming shortened V by 4 bases and J by 2 bases, and 11 bases separated the two germline ends. The germline gives CDR1 LNHDA, CDR2 SQIVND (reference sequence). The CDR3 totals 14 residues.

J is TRBJ2-6 and V is TRBV10-3; 8 bases map to TRBD1. The trim removed 3 bases at V and 1 base at J, leaving 8 bases unmatched. This CDR3 has 18 amino acids. The germline gives CDR1 ENHRY, CDR2 SYGVKD. The CDR3 sequence: CAISDRVQGVSGANVLTF. The CDR3 DNA follows: TGTGCCATCAGTGACCGGGTACAGGGGGTTTCTGGGGCCAACGTCCTGACTTTC.

The gene calls are TRBV7-2 and TRBJ2-7; 9 bases match TRBD2. The CDR3 extends over 13 amino acids. With 8 bases clipped from V and 7 bases from J, the junction kept 9 bases outside the gene matches. In germline, CDR1 is SGHTA, CDR2 FQGNSA. The DNA of the CDR3 is TGTGCCAGCGCTCCGGGACTAGCAGGGGAGCAGTACTTC. Its protein product is CASAPGLAGEQYF.

This chain joins TRBV20-1 and TRBJ2-7; 8 nucleotides line up with TRBD1. CDR1 is DFQATT and CDR2 is SNEGSKA in the germline V gene (reference sequence). J was trimmed by 1 base and V by 3 bases; bases with no gene match: 8. There are 15 residues in the CDR3. CDR3 protein: CSASKAGGYSYEQYF. CDR3 DNA sequence: TGCAGTGCTAGTAAAGCAGGGGGCTATTCCTACGAGCAGTACTTC.

The chain has TRBV13 and TRBJ2-1; D not certain. CDR1 and CDR2 (germline): PRHDT, FYEKMQ (reference sequence). The CDR3 is 16 amino acids. V was cut by 2 bases and J by 2 bases, with 13 bases left in between. The CDR3 region is CASSLLQAQTYNEQFF. Written as DNA, the CDR3 is TGTGCCAGCAGCTTACTCCAGGCCCAGACCTACAATGAGCAGTTCTTC.

This clone was seen just once. The V gene is TRBV7-9, the J gene TRBJ2-2; 11 nucleotides match TRBD1. The CDR3 is 16 residues long. CDR1 and CDR2 (germline): SEHNR, FQNEAQ (reference sequence). Unmatched junction bases numbered 7, after V lost 3 bases and J lost 7 bases. CDR3 protein: CASSFGGQGAGGELFF. The CDR3 coding sequence is TGTGCCAGCAGCTTTGGAGGACAGGGGGCTGGCGGGGAGCTGTTTTTT.

Comments on this clone: Other DNA sequences of this sample code for an identical CDR3. The chain couples TRBV6-1 to TRBJ2-7; 9 bases align to TRBD1. The CDR3 spans 15 residues. V was pared by 2 bases and J by 1 base, with 3 bases of the junction left unmatched. Germline V lookup: CDR1 MNHNS, CDR2 SASEGT. The CDR3 region is CASSETGTGSYEQYF. The CDR3 DNA sequence: TGTGCCAGCAGTGAAACCGGGACAGGGTCCTACGAGCAGTACTTC.

The count of this clone is one. The chain couples TRBV7-9 to TRBJ1-6; no firm D call. V shed 7 bases and J shed 7 bases, with 17 bases lying between them. The germline V gene has CDR1 SEHNR and CDR2 FQNEAQ (reference sequence). CDR3 length: 15 residues. CDR3 in DNA: TGTGCCAGCACCGAGGGAGCTGGAATGAATTCACCCCTCCACTTT. Translating gives CASTEGAGMNSPLHF.

The chain combines TRBV6-4 with TRBJ2-2; tentative D call: TRBD1 (5 bases). CDR1 and CDR2 from the germline V gene are MRHNA and SNTAGT. This CDR3 comprises 14 residues. Trimming left V 0 bases short and J 7 bases short, with 9 bases between. In nucleotides, the CDR3 is TGTGCCAGCAGTGACTCGATTCAGGGCGGGGAGCTGTTTTTT. Protein sequence: CASSDSIQGGELFF.

J is TRBJ1-4 and V is TRBV21-1; the D call of TRBD1 is as the table states it, not checked on the DNA. TRBV21-1 is a pseudogene segment. This CDR3 is built from 14 residues. The CDR3 DNA reads TGTGCCAGCAGCCCCCCAGTGGTGAATGAAAAACTGTTTTTT. Translation gives CASSPPVVNEKLFF.

This clone is labeled as medium-sized. The rearrangement links TRBV19 to TRBJ2-6; 7 bases align to TRBD1. CDR1 is LNHDA and CDR2 is SQIVND in the germline V gene (reference sequence). The J segment lost 4 bases and the V segment lost 3 bases, leaving 6 bases of the junction unmatched. The CDR3 consists of 16 residues. CDR3 region: CASSIETGTGANVLTF. In DNA, the CDR3 is TGTGCCAGTAGTATTGAGACAGGGACCGGGGCCAACGTCCTGACTTTC.

The sample holds a few counts of this clone. The genes are TRBV30 and TRBJ2-1; 7 positions match TRBD2. Germline CDR1 is GTSNPN and CDR2 is SVGIG (reference sequence). J was trimmed by 6 bases and V by 3 bases; bases with no gene match: 11. This CDR3 spans 15 amino acids. CDR3: CAWSIPGGSSNEQFF. CDR3 bases: TGTGCCTGGAGCATACCGGGCGGGAGTAGCAATGAGCAGTTCTTC.

For the CDR3, the DNA is TGTGCCAGCAGCCAAGAAACTAGCGGGGGCGGACAGCAGTTCTTC. Translated, it gives CASSQETSGGGQQFF. V is TRBV3-1 (or the pseudogene TRBV3-2) and J is TRBJ2-1; 11 nucleotides align to TRBD2. Germline V gene lookup returns CDR1 LGHDT and CDR2 YNNKEL (reference sequence). Trimming removed 0 bases from V and 11 bases from J; junction bases left unmatched: 6. CDR3 length: 15 residues.

The rearrangement joins TRBV7-9 to TRBJ1-3, with D possibly TRBD1 on 6 matching bases. V gave up 1 base and J gave up 0 bases, with 16 bases separating them. The CDR3 extends over 18 amino acids. Germline loops: CDR1 SEHNR, CDR2 FQNEAQ (reference sequence). The DNA of the CDR3 is TGTGCCAGCAGCTTAGACCGGTTGGGGGCCGACTCTGGAAACACCATATATTTT. Protein product: CASSLDRLGADSGNTIYF.

This CDR3 is CASSPSRGTEAFF. The DNA for the CDR3 is TGTGCCAGCAGCCCCTCCAGGGGCACTGAAGCTTTCTTT. The chain has TRBV27 and TRBJ1-1; possible D gene TRBD1, 6 bases. The germline V gene encodes CDR1 MNHEY and CDR2 SMNVEV (reference sequence). V was trimmed by 6 bases and J by 4 bases, leaving 12 bases between them. This CDR3 comprises 13 residues.

The V gene is TRBV13, the J gene TRBJ2-7; D is possibly TRBD1 (6 bases). Per the germline V gene, CDR1 is PRHDT and CDR2 is FYEKMQ (reference sequence). The CDR3 loop spans 13 amino acids. Trimming removed 5 bases at V and 2 bases at J, with 10 bases between. The CDR3 nucleotides are TGTGCCAGCAGCCCGCAGGGGACCTACGAGCAGTACTTC. Amino acids: CASSPQGTYEQYF.

The gene calls are TRBV7-3 and TRBJ1-6; the match to TRBD1 covers 7 bases. The ends lost 3 bases at V and 7 bases at J; junction bases unmatched: 6. The CDR3 extends over 15 amino acids. The V gene's germline CDR1 is SGHTA and CDR2 FQGTGA. DNA for the CDR3: TGTGCCAGCAGCTTGGCGGGACAGAAAAATTCACCCCTCCACTTT. It encodes CASSLAGQKNSPLHF.

V is TRBV11-2 and J is TRBJ2-5, with D perhaps matching TRBD1 (5 bases). The CDR3 is made up of 13 amino acids. The germline CDR1 and CDR2 sequences are SGHAT and FQNNGV. V was shortened by 5 bases and J by 5 bases, with 12 bases between the two germline ends. CDR3 in amino acids: CASSPQGVETQYF. CDR3 in DNA: TGTGCCAGCAGCCCCCAAGGGGTCGAGACCCAGTACTTC.

This chain links TRBV5-4 with TRBJ1-1; 9 nucleotides line up with TRBD1. The CDR3 is made up of 14 amino acids. Germline-derived CDR1 and CDR2 are SGHNT and YYREEE (reference sequence). The V segment lost 1 base and the J segment 8 bases; nucleotides outside the gene matches: 6. The CDR3 bases are TGTGCCAGCAGCTTGTGGGCGGGGACAGGGGAAGCTTTCTTT. Translating it yields CASSLWAGTGEAFF.

The chain recombines TRBV2 with TRBJ2-3; 10 bases fit TRBD1. The germline V gene has CDR1 SNHLY and CDR2 FYNNEI. The ends lost 5 bases at V and 0 bases at J; junction bases unmatched: 5. There are 16 residues in the CDR3. The CDR3 DNA sequence: TGTGCCAGCAGTTACGACAGGGGGCTTAGCACAGATACGCAGTATTTT. Amino acids: CASSYDRGLSTDTQYF.

The J gene is TRBJ2-7, the V gene TRBV18; D may be TRBD1 (6 bases). Between the trimmed V and J ends, which lost 3 bases and 3 bases, there was a span of 9 bases. There are 13 residues in the CDR3. CDR1 and CDR2 from the germline V gene are KGHSH and LQKENI. CDR3 amino acids: CASSPGQDYEQYF. Here the CDR3 DNA reads TGTGCCAGCTCACCGGGACAAGACTACGAGCAGTACTTC. Together with reference TRBV18 and TRBJ2-7, the CDR3 gives the full variable domain: NAGVMQNPRHLVRRRGQEARLRCSPMKGHSHVYWYRQLPEEGLKFMVYLQKENIIDESGMPKERFSAEFPKEGPSILRIQQVVRGDSAAYFCASSPGQDYEQYFGPGTRLTVT.

This chain links TRBV5-1 with TRBJ2-2; maybe TRBD1 (6 bases). The germline gives CDR1 SGHRS, CDR2 YFSETQ. The CDR3 extends over 16 amino acids. Trimming took 1 base from V and 1 from J, leaving 11 bases between them. Written as DNA, the CDR3 is TGCGCCAGCAGCTTGAATCCAGGGGTGAACACCGGGGAGCTGTTTTTT. Translation gives CASSLNPGVNTGELFF.

The chain has TRBV7-8 and TRBJ1-3; D is unresolved. Trimming took off 0 bases at V and 2 bases at J, with 8 bases between the two ends. The CDR3 runs 15 residues. CDR1 and CDR2 (germline): SGHVS, FQNEAQ. The CDR3 loop reads CASSLAYGPGNTIYF. DNA of the CDR3: TGTGCCAGCAGCTTAGCCTATGGGCCTGGAAACACCATATATTTT.

The rearrangement joins TRBV19 to TRBJ1-5, with D unclear. This CDR3 comprises 13 residues. CDR1 is LNHDA, CDR2 SQIVND, per germline (reference sequence). Trimming removed 6 bases from V and 1 base from J, with 7 bases in between. In nucleotides, the CDR3 is TGTGCCAGTAGAGCGGGGAGCAATCAGCCCCAGCATTTT. This codes for CASRAGSNQPQHF.

CDR3 DNA sequence: TGTGCCAGCTCAACCCTACTAGCTAAATCCGAGCAGTACTTC. It encodes CASSTLLAKSEQYF. V usage is TRBV18 and J usage is TRBJ2-7; D may be TRBD2 (6 bases). The V gene's germline CDR1 is KGHSH and CDR2 LQKENI. The CDR3 spans 14 residues. Trimming cost V 5 bases and J 6 bases, with 17 bases left between them.

This sequence joins TRBV7-2 and TRBJ1-1; the match to TRBD1 covers 11 bases. This CDR3 has 14 amino acids. The J segment lost 5 bases and the V segment lost 7 bases, leaving 6 bases of the junction unmatched. In germline, CDR1 is SGHTA, CDR2 FQGNSA. DNA of the CDR3: TGTGCCAGCAAGAGGGACAGGGGGTTTACTGAAGCTTTCTTT. It codes for CASKRDRGFTEAFF.

The chain links TRBV6-2 or TRBV6-3 to TRBJ2-5; TRBD1 matches 8 bases. This CDR3 is 17 amino acids long. The germline V gene has CDR1 MNHEY and CDR2 SVGEGT. With V trimmed by 0 bases and J by 0 bases, 6 bases remained unmatched. CDR3: CASSYSMDRAYQETQYF. CDR3 DNA sequence: TGTGCCAGCAGTTACTCGATGGACAGGGCATACCAAGAGACCCAGTACTTC.

The chain carries TRBV18 and TRBJ1-1, with D maybe TRBD1 (6 bases). V lost 6 bases and J 3 bases, leaving 14 bases between the germline ends. The CDR3 totals 14 residues. In germline, CDR1 is KGHSH, CDR2 LQKENI. CDR3: CASSGGRGDTEAFF. The CDR3 nucleotides are TGTGCCAGCTCCGGGGGGCGGGGTGACACTGAAGCTTTCTTT.

The CDR3 DNA reads TGCGCCAGCAGCCAAGATCCCTTTGGAACAGGGGGCTCCTACGAGCAGTACTTC. This sequence encodes CASSQDPFGTGGSYEQYF. This rearrangement joins TRBV4-3 to TRBJ2-7, with 8 bases matching TRBD1. The CDR3 is 18 residues long. Germline-derived CDR1 and CDR2 are LGHNA and YSLEER. Trimming removed 0 bases from V and 0 bases from J; junction bases left unmatched: 10.

This chain uses TRBV7-7 with TRBJ2-1; D is perhaps TRBD1 (6 bases). V lost 5 bases and J lost 8, with 22 bases in between. The CDR3 has 16 residues. The germline gives CDR1 SSHAT, CDR2 FNYEAQ (reference sequence). CDR3 sequence (DNA): TGTGCCAGCAGCCCCGACTCCCCGAGGGGGTATTATGAGCAGTTCTTC. Amino acid sequence: CASSPDSPRGYYEQFF.